This T cell receptor beta chain was found in a study of cytomegalovirus exposure and HLA in healthy donors. Germline CDR1 reads SGHAT; CDR2 reads FQNNGV. Trimming at V came to 5 bases and at J to 3 bases, leaving 5 bases not matched to a gene. The length of the CDR3 is 14 residues. Notes on the study in general: Data from an earlier analysis indicated that most TCR beta V segments were productive either about 87% or about 30% of the time. Donors belonging to an Asian-associated ancestry cluster reportedly showed fewer N-insertions in productive TCRs than the roughly 670-donor mean, according to what a later analysis found.

PCR used 60 Vbeta primers and 13 Jbeta primers. TCRdb's copy holds only in-frame clones and misses some; the assay was immunoSEQ multiplex PCR. In the table there are more than 75,000 clones, over 65% of which are singletons. As to this clone: Its target is unknown.

The V call is TRBV11-2, the J call TRBJ2-7, with 9 bases lining up with TRBD1. The sequenced material came from PBMCs. The TCR originated in a man in his forties in good health and CMV-seropositive. The chain's CDR3 is CASSTGTGNYEQYF. Written as DNA, the CDR3 is TGTGCCAGCAGCACCGGGACAGGGAACTACGAGCAGTACTTC. Combining the CDR3 with reference TRBV11-2 and TRBJ2-7 gives the whole variable domain EAGVAQSPRYKIIEKRQSVAFWCNPISGHATLYWYQQILGQGPKLLIQFQNNGVVDDSQLPKDRFSAERLKGVDSTLKIQPAKLEDSAVYLCASSTGTGNYEQYFGPGTRLTVT.